These T cell receptor beta chains were read from a single sample in a study of blood T cell repertoires in COVID-19. Sequencing used immunoSEQ multiplex PCR; TCRdb keeps in-frame clones, though not all of them. Among around 370,000 clones listed, 85% to 90% were seen once. The sequenced material came from peripheral blood. These receptors came from a man younger than 35 with active or convalescent COVID-19. Both conserved end residues are part of each CDR3. D genes are given only for firm matches. Clone sizes are given selectively: once, few, many, or a class where the clone is expanded.

v_gene	d_gene	j_gene	abundance	CDR3aa	CDR3nt
TRBV9	-	TRBJ1-1	-	CASSAPPGHLNTEAFF	TGTGCCAGCAGCGCCCCTCCGGGACACCTGAACACTGAAGCTTTCTTT
TRBV10-3	TRBD2	TRBJ2-1	-	CAIKGTSSRGEQFF	TGTGCCATCAAGGGGACTAGCTCCCGGGGTGAGCAGTTCTTC
TRBV7-3	-	TRBJ1-1	-	CASILTANTEAFF	TGTGCCAGCATCCTCACAGCGAACACTGAAGCTTTCTTT
TRBV4-2	-	TRBJ2-7	-	CASSRATGSSYEQYF	TGTGCCAGCAGCAGAGCCACAGGGAGCTCCTACGAGCAGTACTTC
TRBV7-2	-	TRBJ1-3	-	CASSLGWRGPPDTIYF	TGTGCCAGCAGCTTAGGATGGCGCGGGCCGCCGGACACCATATATTTT
TRBV6-1	TRBD1	TRBJ2-5	few	CASSEDRGGETQYF	TGTGCCAGCAGTGAGGACAGGGGGGGAGAGACCCAGTACTTC
TRBV10-1	-	TRBJ1-4	-	CASDERDKPNPREKLFF	TGCGCCAGCGATGAGAGGGATAAACCCAACCCCCGAGAAAAACTGTTTTTT
TRBV10-2	-	TRBJ1-1	-	CASTQGTEAFF	TGCGCCAGCACACAGGGAACTGAAGCTTTCTTT
TRBV4-3	-	TRBJ2-1	-	CASSQSRGPHEQFF	TGCGCCAGCAGCCAGAGTCGTGGGCCCCATGAGCAGTTCTTC
TRBV13	TRBD1	TRBJ1-3	-	CASSSDRGLSGNTIYF	TGTGCCAGCAGCTCGGACAGGGGACTTTCTGGAAACACCATATATTTT
TRBV11-3	TRBD1	TRBJ2-2	-	CASSRRNPGQANTGELFF	TGTGCCAGCAGTCGCAGAAATCCGGGACAGGCTAACACCGGGGAGCTGTTTTTT
TRBV19	TRBD1	TRBJ2-7	-	CASHSGQGLSYEQYF	TGTGCCAGCCACTCGGGACAGGGGTTATCCTACGAGCAGTACTTC
TRBV18	TRBD2	TRBJ2-1	-	CASSQQREFYNEQFF	TGTGCCAGCTCACAACAGCGGGAGTTCTACAATGAGCAGTTCTTC
TRBV9	-	TRBJ2-2	-	CASSDPGGTGELFF	TGTGCCAGCTCTGATCCTGGGGGGACCGGGGAGCTGTTTTTT
TRBV20-1	-	TRBJ2-5	-	CSASVDSRETQYF	TGCAGTGCTAGTGTCGACAGTAGAGAGACCCAGTACTTC
TRBV27	TRBD1	TRBJ2-3	-	CASSLRDRGTNTQYF	TGTGCCAGCAGTCTCCGGGACAGGGGGACGAATACGCAGTATTTT
TRBV7-9	-	TRBJ2-1	-	CASSFPAAIEQFF	TGTGCCAGCAGCTTCCCAGCGGCCATAGAGCAGTTCTTC
TRBV19	-	TRBJ2-5	-	CASRFRDQETQYF	TGTGCCAGTAGGTTCAGGGACCAAGAGACCCAGTACTTC
TRBV9	-	TRBJ2-1	-	CASSERGGYNEQFF	TGTGCCAGCAGCGAGAGAGGGGGTTACAATGAGCAGTTCTTC
TRBV3-1/TRBV3-2	-	TRBJ2-2	once	CASSKRQHMNTGELFF	TGTGCCAGCAGCAAAAGACAACACATGAACACCGGGGAGCTGTTTTTT
TRBV28	TRBD2	TRBJ2-7	-	CASPPAGGHSYEQYF	TGTGCCAGCCCCCCGGCGGGGGGTCACTCCTACGAGCAGTACTTC
TRBV5-6	TRBD1	TRBJ1-6	-	CASSLGGQGASPLHF	TGTGCCAGCAGCTTGGGGGGACAGGGGGCTTCACCCCTCCACTTT
TRBV6-5	TRBD1	TRBJ1-1	-	CASSYADRRNTEAFF	TGTGCCAGCAGTTACGCGGACAGGAGGAACACTGAAGCTTTCTTT
TRBV11-2	-	TRBJ1-6	-	CASSQSGRTNSPLHF	TGTGCCAGCAGCCAATCTGGGAGAACAAATTCACCCCTCCACTTT
TRBV28	-	TRBJ2-5	once	CASRLGQKETQYF	TGTGCCAGTCGCTTGGGGCAAAAAGAGACCCAGTACTTC
TRBV7-9	TRBD1	TRBJ1-4	once	CASSRAQDRRWEKLFF	TGTGCCAGCAGCCGGGCGCAGGACAGGCGGTGGGAAAAACTGTTTTTT
TRBV7-3	TRBD2	TRBJ2-3	-	CASSPAGAGRTDTQYF	TGTGCCAGCAGCCCCGCAGGAGCGGGACGCACAGATACGCAGTATTTT
TRBV7-9	-	TRBJ1-1	-	CASSQVAGLNTEAFF	TGTGCCAGCAGTCAAGTCGCGGGGCTGAACACTGAAGCTTTCTTT
TRBV28	-	TRBJ1-5	few	CASTKDGDQPQHF	TGTGCCAGCACCAAGGACGGGGATCAGCCCCAGCATTTT
TRBV29-1	-	TRBJ1-1	-	CSVGLKNTEAFF	TGCAGCGTTGGACTGAAGAACACTGAAGCTTTCTTT
TRBV7-9	TRBD1	TRBJ1-1	-	CASSFGQGAEAFF	TGTGCCAGCAGCTTCGGACAGGGGGCAGAAGCTTTCTTT
TRBV19	TRBD1	TRBJ1-6	-	CASSTDRGNSPLHF	TGTGCCAGTAGTACGGACAGGGGGAATTCACCCCTCCACTTT
TRBV25-1	-	TRBJ1-6	-	CASSREVENSPLHF	TGTGCCAGCAGTAGGGAGGTGGAAAATTCACCCCTCCACTTT
TRBV6-5	-	TRBJ1-4	-	CASSRGVLNEKLFF	TGTGCCAGCAGTCGGGGAGTTTTAAATGAAAAACTGTTTTTT
TRBV14	-	TRBJ1-4	-	CASSQDRSWGVNEKLFF	TGTGCCAGCAGCCAAGATCGGTCGTGGGGCGTCAATGAAAAACTGTTTTTT
TRBV6-1	-	TRBJ2-7	-	CASSEYEGPTYEQYF	TGTGCCAGCAGTGAATACGAGGGCCCAACCTACGAGCAGTACTTC
TRBV27	-	TRBJ1-5	-	CASSLSTGFQPQHF	TGTGCCAGCAGTTTATCGACGGGATTTCAGCCCCAGCATTTT
TRBV5-6	TRBD1	TRBJ1-2	-	CASRGRGQDYGYTF	TGTGCCAGCAGGGGGAGGGGACAGGATTATGGCTACACCTTC
TRBV28	-	TRBJ1-1	-	CASSLRGSTTEAFF	TGTGCCAGCAGTTTAAGGGGGTCGACCACTGAAGCTTTCTTT
TRBV28	-	TRBJ1-5	-	CASSFRGESNQPQHF	TGTGCCAGCAGTTTCAGGGGTGAAAGCAATCAGCCCCAGCATTTT
TRBV16	TRBD1	TRBJ2-7	-	CASSQLRRGQPSSYEQYF	TGTGCCAGCAGCCAATTACGTCGGGGACAGCCGAGCTCCTACGAGCAGTACTTC
TRBV7-2	-	TRBJ1-3	-	CASSLVAGQSSGNTIYF	TGTGCCAGCAGCTTAGTGGCAGGCCAAAGCTCTGGAAACACCATATATTTT
TRBV28	TRBD2	TRBJ2-1	-	CASSLWASGRINEQFF	TGTGCCAGCAGTTTATGGGCTAGCGGGAGAATAAATGAGCAGTTCTTC
TRBV9	-	TRBJ2-1	-	CASSPSGSVLYNEQFF	TGTGCCAGCAGCCCGAGCGGTAGCGTTCTATACAATGAGCAGTTCTTC
TRBV7-8	-	TRBJ2-2	-	CASSGTLDTGELFF	TGTGCCAGCAGCGGGACATTGGACACCGGGGAGCTGTTTTTT
TRBV6-5	TRBD2	TRBJ2-3	-	CASRRAGGGTDTQYF	TGTGCCAGCAGGCGAGCGGGAGGCGGAACAGATACGCAGTATTTT